This T cell receptor (beta chain) was retrieved from a study of blood T cell repertoires in COVID-19 (dated by TCRdb to about 2020). The study in broad terms: The collaborator samples originated in the United States, Italy and Spain and spanned the acute and convalescent phases of COVID-19. The prospective study material was composed of cDNA or gDNA derived from T cells, B-cell-depleted T cells, or PBMCs. Subjects who had been exposed to COVID-19, were actively infected with it, or had recovered from it provided the deeply sampled blood TCRbeta repertoires that made up the dataset. Samples came from the ongoing ImmuneRACE study (first 160 participants) plus 1,254 subjects from 6 global collaborators. Sample metadata almost always included a de-identified subject ID, COVID-19 status, age in years and sex. HLA class I and class II types, where available, came from metadata supplied by the sample provider rather than from assay-based typing. The repertoires were released in a freely available public database intended as a resource for research on the immune response to SARS-CoV-2. What the work shows at the level of the full study, not this receptor alone: The quantity of clinical and demographic metadata differed by source and by participant and was supplied without curation.

In the prospective study, participants were about 18 to 95 years old, resided in under 30 geographic areas of the United States, and were enrolled through a virtual design. Cohort assignment in the prospective study relied on participant-reported clinical history from a screening survey and a study questionnaire. Recovered participants in ImmuneRACE Cohort 3 were defined as having two consecutive negative NP/OP PCR tests, clearance from a healthcare professional, or resolution of symptoms. In the prospective study, mobile phlebotomists collected whole blood, serum and a nasopharyngeal or oropharyngeal swab from each participant. Additional blood draws and questionnaires over a 2-month period could optionally be provided by prospective study participants. Prospective study blood samples were shipped either frozen or at room temperature before DNA extraction. V is clipped by 3 bases and J by 4 bases, and the sequence between their germline boundaries is 7 bases long. The CDR3 holds 12 amino acids from the cysteine to the phenylalanine. Only the CDR3 portion is preserved as DNA: 36 bases, with reading frame beginning at the first base. The germline V gene supplies CDR1 SGHDT and CDR2 YYEEEE.

The immunoSEQ Assay, a bias-controlled multiplex PCR, was used to amplify TCRbeta CDR3 regions from genomic DNA. The original methods were these. The number of nucleated cells in each sample was estimated by amplification of reference gene primers within the assay. Sequence reads were collapsed and filtered to measure the absolute abundance of every unique TCRbeta CDR3 rearrangement. Productive Simpson clonality was computed per sample as the square root of Simpson's diversity index over productive rearrangements. The clones in this table, taken by TCRdb from immuneACCESS, are in-frame only. Not every clone is retained; where verified, under half of the shortfall comes from an unresolved V gene, and the cause of the rest is unknown. That table supplies the V and J calls and clone size; D and trimming were determined from the DNA. In all, the sample holds some 180,000 clones, and more than 80% of those were seen once. The ten most abundant clones make up 5% to 7.5% of the sample.

Concerning this clone: Its antigen is not yet known. It has no much larger one-base neighbor in the sample; base qualities were not kept.

Sequenced material: PBMCs or T cells enriched from blood (not recorded which). The sequence came from a man aged 35 to 55 who had recovered from COVID-19. The rearranged chain carries TRBV5-6 and TRBJ1-1, with the D gene not clear enough to name. The CDR3 protein is CASSYQATEAFF. The nucleotide sequence is given as TGTGCCAGCAGCTACCAGGCCACTGAAGCTTTCTTT.